These 13 T cell receptor beta chains came from one sample sequenced in a study of CD8+CD57+ T cells in acquired aplastic anemia. The TCR beta profiling, which covered VDJ combination and CDR3 sequence, was carried out using genomic DNA as the template. TCRdb reprocessed the reads with MiXCR, giving one entry per CDR3 protein. The sample lists under 200,000 distinct CDR3 sequences; approximately 43% were seen once. Sequencing was done on a sample of sorted CD4+, CD8+, or CD8+CD57+ T cells (not recorded which) from PBMCs. All receptors derive from a human donor in good health.

This chain connects TRBV2 to TRBJ2-6; no reliable D call. The CDR3 runs to 14 residues. V lost 7 bases, J lost 1 base, and 8 bases lay in between. Germline CDR1 SNHLY, CDR2 FYNNEI. The CDR3 loop is CASMKQSGANVLTF. The CDR3 DNA follows: TGTGCCAGCATGAAGCAATCTGGGGCCAACGTCCTGACTTTC.

The rearrangement uses TRBV11-1 and TRBJ2-7; 12 positions agree with TRBD2. The CDR3 extends over 18 amino acids. Germline V gene lookup returns CDR1 SGHAT and CDR2 FQDESV (reference sequence). Trimming cost V 5 bases and J 0 bases; bases outside gene matches: 11. The chain's CDR3 is CASSPVGTSGRYSYEQYF. DNA for the CDR3: TGTGCCAGCAGCCCCGTTGGGACTAGCGGGCGATACTCCTACGAGCAGTACTTC.

This clonotype has a count of ten or more. CDR3 in amino acids: CASSYEGASTDTQYF. The CDR3 DNA is TGTGCCAGCAGTTACGAAGGGGCGAGCACAGATACGCAGTATTTT. The chain recombines TRBV6-5 with TRBJ2-3; possible D gene TRBD1, 5 bases. Trimming removed 2 bases at V and 0 bases at J, with 9 bases between. The CDR3 extends over 15 amino acids. Germline lookup yields CDR1 MNHEY and CDR2 SVGAGI.

The chain employs TRBV10-2 and TRBJ2-1, with D hard to call. Germline V lookup: CDR1 WSHSY, CDR2 SAAADI. CDR3 length: 15 residues. V lost 2 bases to trimming and J lost 0 bases, with 8 bases between them. The CDR3 is CASSEDSGSYNEQFF. The DNA of the CDR3 is TGCGCCAGCAGTGAGGATAGTGGCTCCTACAATGAGCAGTTCTTC.

Concerning this clonotype: A much larger clone lies a single base off, so this may be a read error. V is TRBV20-1 and J is TRBJ1-1, with D perhaps matching TRBD1 (5 bases). The CDR3 extends over 15 amino acids. V was clipped by 1 base and J by 2 bases, with 14 bases between them. Germline CDR1 and CDR2: DFQATT and SNEGSKA (reference sequence). DNA of the CDR3: TGCAGTGCTAGAGGGGGGGGGAGAGGAAACACTGAAGCTTTCTTT. Translation: CSARGGGRGNTEAFF.

Remarks on this clonotype: One base away lies a much larger clone, so this may be a sequencing read error. The CDR3 does not close with the conserved phenylalanine or tryptophan, likely indicating a read error. The V and J genes are TRBV5-1 and TRBJ1-4; D remains unclear. CDR1 and CDR2 from the germline V gene are SGHRS and YFSETQ. V was pared by 7 bases and J by 0 bases, with 10 bases between. The CDR3 covers 14 residues. DNA for the CDR3: TGCGCCAGCCGCGAAATGGCAACTAATGAAAAACTGTTTTTG. Translated: CASREMATNEKLFL.

The chain uses TRBV19 and TRBJ2-5, with 13 bases that match TRBD2. This CDR3 is 16 amino acids long. Germline trimming cut 6 bases from V and 5 bases from J; bases unmatched to any gene: 9. Germline CDR1 and CDR2: LNHDA and SQIVND (reference sequence). CDR3 nucleotide sequence: TGTGCCAGTAGCTTAGGGACTAGCGGGATAGTTGAGACCCAGTACTTC. The encoded protein is CASSLGTSGIVETQYF.

Of note for this clonotype: A much larger clone differs from this one at a single base, so this may be a read error. The DNA of the CDR3 is TGTGCCAGCAAACTCTTGTATCACGGGAGCAATCAGCCCCAGCATTTT. It translates to CASKLLYHGSNQPQHF. This chain links TRBV12-3 or TRBV12-4 with TRBJ1-5; D call uncertain. The germline V and J ends were trimmed by 7 bases and 1 base, with 17 bases remaining between them. This CDR3 is 16 amino acids long.

To note about this clonotype: Being one base from a much bigger clone, this may be a read error. This chain joins TRBV20-1 and TRBJ2-7; D may match TRBD1 or TRBD2 (5 bases each). CDR1 and CDR2 from the germline V gene are DFQATT and SNEGSKA (reference sequence). The CDR3 is made up of 15 amino acids. V lost 6 bases to trimming and J lost 3 bases, with 21 bases between them. The CDR3 DNA sequence: TGCAGTGCCACGGGGCCGGGGATAAGAATCTACGAGCAGTACTTC. Amino acid sequence: CSATGPGIRIYEQYF.

This clonotype appeared many times. The chain uses TRBV25-1 and TRBJ2-5, with TRBD2 as a possible D gene (6 bases). The length of the CDR3 is 16 residues. V dropped 4 bases and J dropped 4 bases, with 19 bases sitting between them. Germline CDR1 and CDR2: MGHDK and SYGVNS. The CDR3 DNA follows: TGTGCCAGCAGTGCCAGACTTGTGGAGGGATTAGAGACCCAGTACTTC. The encoded protein is CASSARLVEGLETQYF.

The V gene is TRBV10-3, the J gene TRBJ2-3, with TRBD2 identical over 8 bases. CDR3 length: 17 amino acids. J was trimmed by 4 bases and V by 2 bases; bases with no gene match: 11. Germline-derived CDR1 and CDR2 are ENHRY and SYGVKD. This chain's CDR3 is CAISERVVAGRSDTQYF. The CDR3 nucleotides read TGTGCCATCAGTGAGAGGGTGGTAGCGGGGCGGTCAGATACGCAGTATTTT.

This clonotype has at least ten counts. The genes are TRBV4-3 and TRBJ2-7, with 8 bases matching TRBD1. The germline gives CDR1 LGHNA, CDR2 YSLEER. V dropped 0 bases and J dropped 1; count of bases not matched to a gene: 2. The CDR3 spans 15 residues. Here the CDR3 DNA reads TGCGCCAGCAGCCAAGATCGACAGGGGTCCTACGAGCAGTACTTC. Translating gives CASSQDRQGSYEQYF.

Turning to this clonotype: Sequence at one end of the junction differs from germline and may be a read error. The rearrangement joins TRBV10-1 to TRBJ2-1, with D perhaps TRBD1 or TRBD2 (5 bases each). The CDR3 runs to 15 residues. The germline gives CDR1 WNHNN, CDR2 SYGVQD (reference sequence). CDR3 in amino acids: CAGSEAGSDYNEQFF. In DNA form, the CDR3 reads TGCGCCGGCAGTGAGGCAGGGAGTGACTACAATGAGCAGTTCTTC.